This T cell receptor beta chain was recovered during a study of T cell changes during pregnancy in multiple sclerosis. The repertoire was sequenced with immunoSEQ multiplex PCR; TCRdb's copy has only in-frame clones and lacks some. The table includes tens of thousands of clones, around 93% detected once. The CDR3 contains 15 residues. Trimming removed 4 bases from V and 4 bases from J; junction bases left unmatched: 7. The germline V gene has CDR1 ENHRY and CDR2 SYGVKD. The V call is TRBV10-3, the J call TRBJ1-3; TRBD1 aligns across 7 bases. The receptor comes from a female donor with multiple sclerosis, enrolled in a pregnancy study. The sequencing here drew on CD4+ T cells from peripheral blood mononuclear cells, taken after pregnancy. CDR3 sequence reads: CAISALGGSGNTIYF. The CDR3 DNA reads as TGTGCCATCAGTGCTTTAGGGGGCTCGGGAAACACCATATATTTT.